The 3 T cell receptor beta chains reported below all come from one sample, sequenced in a study of T cell repertoires in cytomegalovirus infection. Each CDR3 protein is one row after TCRdb ran MiXCR on the reads. The profile shows around 210,000 distinct CDR3 sequences, 6.5% of them singletons. Sequencing was carried out using PBMCs. These receptors were taken from a human donor in good health (CMV status not recorded). Some clones in this sample may be carry-over from other donors' samples.

This clonotype was found many times. The J gene is TRBJ2-7, the V gene TRBV6-2 or TRBV6-3; 11 nucleotides line up with TRBD2. The V gene's germline CDR1 is MNHEY and CDR2 SVGEGT. The CDR3 runs 15 residues. The ends lost 6 bases at V and 3 bases at J; junction bases unmatched: 7. The CDR3 DNA reads as TGTGCCAGCAGACTACTAGCGGGGGCCGACTACGAGCAGTACTTC. Its translation: CASRLLAGADYEQYF.

This clonotype was seen a handful of times. This rearrangement joins TRBV29-1 to TRBJ2-1, with TRBD1 matching 12 bases. J gave up 9 bases and V 7 bases, and 4 bases lay outside the gene matches. Germline CDR1 is SQVTM and CDR2 is ANQGSEA. The CDR3 has 12 amino acids. DNA of the CDR3: TGCAGCGGGGGGACAGGGGGCGGTGAGCAGTTCTTC. Its protein is CSGGTGGGEQFF.

This clonotype has ten or more counts. The chain employs TRBV28 and TRBJ2-6; D gene unclear. The CDR3 has 15 residues. From germline, CDR1 is MDHEN and CDR2 SYDVKM. Trimming removed 2 bases at V and 2 bases at J, with 7 bases between. In DNA, the CDR3 is TGTGCCAGCAGTTTAAGTGCTGCTGGGGCCAACGTCCTGACTTTC. It is translated as CASSLSAAGANVLTF.